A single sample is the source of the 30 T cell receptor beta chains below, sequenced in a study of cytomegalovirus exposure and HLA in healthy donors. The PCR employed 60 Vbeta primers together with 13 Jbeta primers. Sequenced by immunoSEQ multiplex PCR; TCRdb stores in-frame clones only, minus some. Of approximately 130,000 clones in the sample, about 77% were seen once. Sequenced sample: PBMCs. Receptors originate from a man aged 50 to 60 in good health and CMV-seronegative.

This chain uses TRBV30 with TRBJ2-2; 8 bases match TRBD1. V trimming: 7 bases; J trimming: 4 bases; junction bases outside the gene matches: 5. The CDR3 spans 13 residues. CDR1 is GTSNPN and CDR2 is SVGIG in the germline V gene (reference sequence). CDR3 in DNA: TGTGCCTTTGGACAGGGAGGCACCGGGGAGCTGTTTTTT. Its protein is CAFGQGGTGELFF.

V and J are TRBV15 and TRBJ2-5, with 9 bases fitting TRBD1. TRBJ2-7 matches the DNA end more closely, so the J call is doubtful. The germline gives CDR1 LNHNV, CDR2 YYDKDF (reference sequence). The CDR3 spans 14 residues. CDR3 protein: CATSRDRGVGEQYF. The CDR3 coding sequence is TGTGCCACCAGCAGGGACAGGGGCGTTGGCGAGCAGTACTTC.

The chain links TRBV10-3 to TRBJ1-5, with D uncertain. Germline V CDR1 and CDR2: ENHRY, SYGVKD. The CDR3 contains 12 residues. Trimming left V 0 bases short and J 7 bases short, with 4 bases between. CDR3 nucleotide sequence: TGTGCCATCAGTGAGTCGGCCCAGCCCCAGCATTTT. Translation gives CAISESAQPQHF.

CDR3 loop: CASSESVVGDTEAFF. The CDR3 DNA is TGTGCCAGCAGTGAATCGGTGGTGGGCGACACTGAAGCTTTCTTT. The chain links TRBV25-1 to TRBJ1-1, with D hard to call. CDR3 size: 15 residues. The germline V gene has CDR1 MGHDK and CDR2 SYGVNS. Trimming pared 1 base from V and 3 bases from J, leaving 12 bases between.

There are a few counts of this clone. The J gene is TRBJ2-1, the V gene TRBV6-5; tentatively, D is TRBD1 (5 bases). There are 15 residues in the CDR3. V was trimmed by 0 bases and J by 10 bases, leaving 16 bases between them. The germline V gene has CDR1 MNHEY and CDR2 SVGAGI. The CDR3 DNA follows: TGTGCCAGCAGTTACTCTGACAGTGGAACGGGCGAGCAGTTCTTC. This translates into CASSYSDSGTGEQFF.

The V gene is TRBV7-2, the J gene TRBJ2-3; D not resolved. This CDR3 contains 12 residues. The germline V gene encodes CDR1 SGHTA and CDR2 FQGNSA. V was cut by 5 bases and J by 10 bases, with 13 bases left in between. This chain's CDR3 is CASSPRRGAQYF. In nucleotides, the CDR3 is TGTGCCAGCAGCCCCCGACGAGGAGCGCAGTATTTT.

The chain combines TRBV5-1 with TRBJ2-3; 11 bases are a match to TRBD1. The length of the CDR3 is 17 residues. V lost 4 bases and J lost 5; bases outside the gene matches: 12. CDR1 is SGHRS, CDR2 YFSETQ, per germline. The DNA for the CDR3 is TGCGCCAGCAGCCCGTTGGACAGGGGGCTGGCGGGAGATACGCAGTATTTT. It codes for CASSPLDRGLAGDTQYF.

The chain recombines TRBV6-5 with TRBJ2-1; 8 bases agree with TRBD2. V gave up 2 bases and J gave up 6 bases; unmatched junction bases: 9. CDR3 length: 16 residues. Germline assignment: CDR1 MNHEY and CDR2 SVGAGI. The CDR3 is CASSYGVAGRFNEQFF. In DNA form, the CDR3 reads TGTGCCAGCAGTTACGGGGTAGCGGGACGATTCAATGAGCAGTTCTTC.

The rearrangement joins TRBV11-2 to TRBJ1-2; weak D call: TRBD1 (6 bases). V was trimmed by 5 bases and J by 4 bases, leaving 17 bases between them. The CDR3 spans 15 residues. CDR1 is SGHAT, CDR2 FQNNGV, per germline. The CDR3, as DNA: TGTGCCAGCAGCCCCTACAGGGAGCCACTCTATGGCTACACCTTC. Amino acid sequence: CASSPYREPLYGYTF.

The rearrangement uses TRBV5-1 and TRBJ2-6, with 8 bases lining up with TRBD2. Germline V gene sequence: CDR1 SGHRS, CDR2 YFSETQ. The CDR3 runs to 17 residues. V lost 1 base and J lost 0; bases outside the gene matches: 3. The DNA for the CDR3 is TGCGCCAGCAGCTTGTCGGGGGGGGGCTCTGGGGCCAACGTCCTGACTTTC. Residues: CASSLSGGGSGANVLTF. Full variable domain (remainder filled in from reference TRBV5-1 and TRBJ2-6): KAGVTQTPRYLIKTRGQQVTLSCSPISGHRSVSWYQQTPGQGLQFLFEYFSETQRNKGNFPGRFSGRQFSNSRSEMNVSTLELGDSALYLCASSLSGGGSGANVLTFGAGSRLTVL.

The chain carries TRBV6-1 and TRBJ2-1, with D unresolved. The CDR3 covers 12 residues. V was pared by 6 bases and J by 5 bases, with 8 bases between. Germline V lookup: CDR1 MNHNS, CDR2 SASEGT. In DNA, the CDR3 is TGTGCCAGCAGCCGGGTGGACAATGAGCAGTTCTTC. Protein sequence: CASSRVDNEQFF.

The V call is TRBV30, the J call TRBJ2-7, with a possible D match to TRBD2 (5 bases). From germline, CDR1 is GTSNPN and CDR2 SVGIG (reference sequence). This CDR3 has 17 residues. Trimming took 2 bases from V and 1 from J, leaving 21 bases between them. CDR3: CAWSLAPKKRQSYEQYF. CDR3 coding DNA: TGTGCCTGGAGTTTAGCCCCAAAAAAGCGGCAATCCTACGAGCAGTACTTC.

CDR3 nucleotides: TGTGCCAGTAGCACCGACAGGGCCGCTGAAGCTTTCTTT. Amino acids: CASSTDRAAEAFF. This chain connects TRBV19 to TRBJ1-1; 7 bases line up with TRBD1. The CDR3 consists of 13 residues. In germline, CDR1 is LNHDA, CDR2 SQIVND (reference sequence). V lost 6 bases and J lost 6; bases outside the gene matches: 7.

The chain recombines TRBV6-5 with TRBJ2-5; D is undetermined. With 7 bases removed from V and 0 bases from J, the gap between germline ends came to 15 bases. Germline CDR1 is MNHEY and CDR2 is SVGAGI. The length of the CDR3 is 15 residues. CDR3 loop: CASKGGWANQETQYF. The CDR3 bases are TGTGCCAGCAAAGGTGGATGGGCTAACCAAGAGACCCAGTACTTC.

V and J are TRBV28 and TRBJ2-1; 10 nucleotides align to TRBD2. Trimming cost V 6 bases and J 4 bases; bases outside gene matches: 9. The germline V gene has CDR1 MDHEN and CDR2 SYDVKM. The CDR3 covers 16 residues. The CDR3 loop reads CASSSPGTSAYNEQFF. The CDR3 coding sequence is TGTGCCAGCAGCTCCCCCGGGACTAGCGCTTACAATGAGCAGTTCTTC.

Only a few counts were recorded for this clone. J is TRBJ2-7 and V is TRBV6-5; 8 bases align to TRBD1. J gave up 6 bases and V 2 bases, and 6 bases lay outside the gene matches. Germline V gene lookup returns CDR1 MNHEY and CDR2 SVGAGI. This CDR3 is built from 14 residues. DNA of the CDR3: TGTGCCAGCAGTTACGACAGGGGATCTTCCGAGCAGTACTTC. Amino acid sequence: CASSYDRGSSEQYF.

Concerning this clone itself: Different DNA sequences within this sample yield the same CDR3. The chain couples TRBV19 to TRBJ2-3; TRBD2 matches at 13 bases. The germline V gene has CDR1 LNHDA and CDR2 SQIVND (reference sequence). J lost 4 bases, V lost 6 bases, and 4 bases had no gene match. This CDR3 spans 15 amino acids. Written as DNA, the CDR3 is TGTGCCAGTAGGCCGGGACTAGCGGGATCAGATACGCAGTATTTT. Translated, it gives CASRPGLAGSDTQYF.

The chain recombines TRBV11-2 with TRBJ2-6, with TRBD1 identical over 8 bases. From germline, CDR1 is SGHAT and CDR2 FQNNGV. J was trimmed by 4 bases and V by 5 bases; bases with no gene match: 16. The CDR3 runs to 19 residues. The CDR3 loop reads CASSPRQGKGSGGANVLTF. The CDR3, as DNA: TGTGCCAGCAGCCCACGACAGGGGAAGGGGTCTGGAGGGGCCAACGTCCTGACTTTC.

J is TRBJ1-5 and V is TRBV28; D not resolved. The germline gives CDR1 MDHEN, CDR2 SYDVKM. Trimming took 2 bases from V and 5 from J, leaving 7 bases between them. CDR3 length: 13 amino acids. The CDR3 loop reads CASSLRLDQPQHF. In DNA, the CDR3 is TGTGCCAGCAGTTTAAGACTTGATCAGCCCCAGCATTTT.

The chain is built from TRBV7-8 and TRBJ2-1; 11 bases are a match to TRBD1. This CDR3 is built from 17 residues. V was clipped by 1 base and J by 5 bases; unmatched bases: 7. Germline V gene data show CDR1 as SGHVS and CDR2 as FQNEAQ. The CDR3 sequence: CASSLDPPGQGDNEQFF. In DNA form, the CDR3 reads TGTGCCAGCAGCTTAGACCCACCGGGACAGGGGGACAATGAGCAGTTCTTC.

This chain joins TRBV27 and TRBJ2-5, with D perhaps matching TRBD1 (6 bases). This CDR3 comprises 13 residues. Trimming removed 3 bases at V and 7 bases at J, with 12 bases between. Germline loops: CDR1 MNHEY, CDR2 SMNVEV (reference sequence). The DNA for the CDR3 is TGTGCCAGCAGTTTTACAGGGTTAGGGACCCAGTACTTC. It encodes CASSFTGLGTQYF.

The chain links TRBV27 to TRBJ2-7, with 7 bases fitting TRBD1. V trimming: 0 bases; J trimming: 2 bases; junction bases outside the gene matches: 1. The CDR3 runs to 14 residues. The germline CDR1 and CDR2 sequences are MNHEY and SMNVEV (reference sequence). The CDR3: CASSLSGTAYEQYF. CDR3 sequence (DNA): TGTGCCAGCAGTTTATCGGGGACAGCCTACGAGCAGTACTTC.

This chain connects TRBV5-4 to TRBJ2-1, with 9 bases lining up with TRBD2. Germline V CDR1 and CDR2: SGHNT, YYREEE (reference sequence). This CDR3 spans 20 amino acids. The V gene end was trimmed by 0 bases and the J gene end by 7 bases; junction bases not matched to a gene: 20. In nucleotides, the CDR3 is TGTGCCAGCAGCTTGGGCCGGGACGGCGGGCGGGAGGGCCGGATGAATGAGCAGTTCTTC. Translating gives CASSLGRDGGREGRMNEQFF.

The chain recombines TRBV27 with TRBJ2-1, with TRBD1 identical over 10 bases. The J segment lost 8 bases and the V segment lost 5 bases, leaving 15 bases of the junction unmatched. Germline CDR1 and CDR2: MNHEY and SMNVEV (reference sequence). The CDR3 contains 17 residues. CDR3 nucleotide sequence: TGTGCCAGCAGTGTCACCACCGGACAGGGGGTTCGGGATGAGCAGTTCTTC. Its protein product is CASSVTTGQGVRDEQFF.

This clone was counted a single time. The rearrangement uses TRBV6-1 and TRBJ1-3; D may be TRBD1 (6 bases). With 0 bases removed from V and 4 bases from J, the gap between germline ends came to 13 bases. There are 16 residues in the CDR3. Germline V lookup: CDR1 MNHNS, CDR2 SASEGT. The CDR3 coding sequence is TGTGCCAGCAGTGAAGCGGGCAGGGGCGCGGGAAACACCATATATTTT. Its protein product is CASSEAGRGAGNTIYF.

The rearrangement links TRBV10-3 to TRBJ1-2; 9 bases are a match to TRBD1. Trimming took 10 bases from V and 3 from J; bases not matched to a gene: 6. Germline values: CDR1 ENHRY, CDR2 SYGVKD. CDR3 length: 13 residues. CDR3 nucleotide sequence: TGTGCCACGACGGGACAGGGCGACTATGGCTACACCTTC. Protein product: CATTGQGDYGYTF.

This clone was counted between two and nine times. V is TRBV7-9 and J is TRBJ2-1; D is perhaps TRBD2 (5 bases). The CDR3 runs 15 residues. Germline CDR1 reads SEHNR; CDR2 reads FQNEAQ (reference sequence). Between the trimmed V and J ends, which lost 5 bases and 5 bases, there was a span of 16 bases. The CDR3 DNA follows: TGTGCCAGCAGCCCCCGGACTCGGATAGACAATGAGCAGTTCTTC. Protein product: CASSPRTRIDNEQFF.

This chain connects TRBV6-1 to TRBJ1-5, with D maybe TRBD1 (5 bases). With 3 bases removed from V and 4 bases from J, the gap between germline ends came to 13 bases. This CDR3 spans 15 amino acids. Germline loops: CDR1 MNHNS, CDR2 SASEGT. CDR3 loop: CASSEGGRDNQPQHF. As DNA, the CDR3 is TGTGCCAGCAGTGAGGGGGGGAGGGATAATCAGCCCCAGCATTTT.

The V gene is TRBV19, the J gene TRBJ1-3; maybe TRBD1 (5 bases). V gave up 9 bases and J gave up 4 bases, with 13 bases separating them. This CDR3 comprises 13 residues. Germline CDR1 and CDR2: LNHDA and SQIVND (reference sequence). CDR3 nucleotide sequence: TGTGCCAGCTCTTCAGGGTCAGGAAACACCATATATTTT. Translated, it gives CASSSGSGNTIYF.

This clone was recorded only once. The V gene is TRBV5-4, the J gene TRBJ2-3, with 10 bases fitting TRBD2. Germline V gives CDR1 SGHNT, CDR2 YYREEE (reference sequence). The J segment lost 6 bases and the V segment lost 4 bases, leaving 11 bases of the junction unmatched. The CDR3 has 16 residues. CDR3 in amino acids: CASSTGTSVAEDTQYF. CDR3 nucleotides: TGTGCCAGCAGCACGGGGACTAGCGTAGCGGAGGATACGCAGTATTTT.